This entry lists 2 T cell receptor beta chains sequenced from one sample in a study of identical twins' blood T cells (dated by TCRdb to the early 2010s). Library preparation was by 5' RACE. Instrument on record: Illumina Genome Analyzer IIx. TCRdb trimmed the raw reads at Q25, called clones with MiXCR and kept productive beta chains. Entries that share a CDR3 protein sequence are merged under the most common genes and DNA. This sample holds fewer than 450,000 distinct CDR3 sequences; roughly 31% were observed only once. The ten largest clones represent about 6% of the sample. The sample consisted of PBMCs. The receptor source for this set is a woman aged 18-49 years in good health.

The rearrangement links TRBV7-8 to TRBJ2-7; D ambiguous. The germline V gene has CDR1 SGHVS and CDR2 FQNEAQ. The germline V and J ends were trimmed by 0 bases and 0 bases, with 12 bases remaining between them. The CDR3 is made up of 16 amino acids. CDR3 amino acids: CASSLAGSISSYEQYF. CDR3 nucleotide sequence: TGTGCCAGCAGCTTAGCCGGCTCAATAAGCTCCTACGAGCAGTACTTC. The variable domain in full, completed from reference TRBV7-8 and TRBJ2-7, reads GAGVSQSPRYKVAKRGQDVALRCDPISGHVSLFWYQQALGQGPEFLTYFQNEAQLDKSGLPSDRFFAERPEGSVSTLKIQRTQQEDSAVYLCASSLAGSISSYEQYFGPGTRLTVT.

This clonotype was seen at least ten times. J is TRBJ1-2 and V is TRBV6-5; D is possibly TRBD1 (6 bases). Germline V gene lookup returns CDR1 MNHEY and CDR2 SVGAGI. V was clipped by 0 bases and J by 5 bases, with 13 bases between them. The CDR3 totals 15 residues. Here the CDR3 reads CASSYSRQAPYGYTF. CDR3 nucleotides: TGTGCCAGCAGTTACTCTCGACAGGCCCCATATGGCTACACCTTC.